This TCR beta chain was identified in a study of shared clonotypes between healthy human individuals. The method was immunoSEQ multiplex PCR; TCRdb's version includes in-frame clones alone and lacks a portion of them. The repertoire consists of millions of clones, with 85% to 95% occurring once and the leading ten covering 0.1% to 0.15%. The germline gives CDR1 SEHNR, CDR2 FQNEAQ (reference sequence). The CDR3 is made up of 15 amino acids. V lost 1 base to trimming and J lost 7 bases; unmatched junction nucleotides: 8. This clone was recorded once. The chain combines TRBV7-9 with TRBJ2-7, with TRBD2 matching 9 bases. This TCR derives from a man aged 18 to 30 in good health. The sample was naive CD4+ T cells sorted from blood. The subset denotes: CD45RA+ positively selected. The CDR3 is CASSLGLAGSGEQYF. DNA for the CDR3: TGTGCCAGCAGCTTAGGTCTAGCGGGATCGGGGGAGCAGTACTTC.